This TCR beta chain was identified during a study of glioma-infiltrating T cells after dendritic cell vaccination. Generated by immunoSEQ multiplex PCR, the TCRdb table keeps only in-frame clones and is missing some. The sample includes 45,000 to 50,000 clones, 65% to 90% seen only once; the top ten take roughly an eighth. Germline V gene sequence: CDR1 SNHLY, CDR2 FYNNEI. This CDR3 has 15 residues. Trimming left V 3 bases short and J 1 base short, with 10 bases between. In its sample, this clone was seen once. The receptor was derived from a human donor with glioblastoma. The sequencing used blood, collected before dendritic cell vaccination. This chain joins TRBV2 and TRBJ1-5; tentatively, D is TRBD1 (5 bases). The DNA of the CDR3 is TGTGCCAGCAGTGAGGAGGGGTTGAGCAATCAGCCCCAGCATTTT. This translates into CASSEEGLSNQPQHF.